The sequence of this TCR beta chain was determined in a study of pediatric ulcerative colitis. Study conclusions and caveats: Blood-rectal clonal overlap within each person was significantly higher in ulcerative colitis patients than controls. A couple of rectal CDR3 clonotypes occurred in all ulcerative colitis patients. In rectum, acute severe colitis had expanded clones and less diversity.

Generated by immunoSEQ multiplex PCR, the TCRdb table keeps only in-frame clones and is missing some. In the table there are some 15,000 clones, more than 75% of which are singletons. The CDR3 runs to 12 residues. Trimming cost V 3 bases and J 15 bases, with 15 bases left between them. Looked up from germline, CDR1 is SGHTA and CDR2 is FQGTGA. As for this clone: No antigen is known for it.

One to two pinch biopsies were taken from the rectum during colonoscopy. V is TRBV7-3 and J is TRBJ2-1; the D gene could be TRBD1 or TRBD2 (5 bases each). Source material: gut tissue. The clonotype comes from a boy under 18 who was a control in a study of pediatric ulcerative colitis. The CDR3 DNA reads as TGTGCCAGCAGCTTGGAGGCAGGGTCACTGTTCTTC. It yields the protein CASSLEAGSLFF.